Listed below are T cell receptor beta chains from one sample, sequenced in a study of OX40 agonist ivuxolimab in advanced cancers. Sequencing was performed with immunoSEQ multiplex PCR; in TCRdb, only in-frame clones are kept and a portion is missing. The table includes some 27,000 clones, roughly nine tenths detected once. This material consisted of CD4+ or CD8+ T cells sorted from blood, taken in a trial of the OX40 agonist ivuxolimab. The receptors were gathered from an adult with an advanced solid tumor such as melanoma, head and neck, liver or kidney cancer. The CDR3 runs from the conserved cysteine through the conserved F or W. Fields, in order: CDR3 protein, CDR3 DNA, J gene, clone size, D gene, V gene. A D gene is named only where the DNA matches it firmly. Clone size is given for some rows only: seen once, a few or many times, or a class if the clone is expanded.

cdr3_aa: CASSSSSGYEQYF
cdr3_nt: TGTGCCAGCAGCAGCTCTAGTGGCTACGAGCAGTACTTC
j_call: TRBJ2-7
clone_size: NA
d_call: NA
v_call: TRBV13

cdr3_aa: CASSSGNEQFF
cdr3_nt: TGTGCCAGCAGCTCGGGGAATGAGCAGTTCTTC
j_call: TRBJ2-1
clone_size: NA
d_call: NA
v_call: TRBV11-2

cdr3_aa: CASRPTASYEQYF
cdr3_nt: TGTGCCAGCAGACCGACAGCTTCCTACGAGCAGTACTTC
j_call: TRBJ2-7
clone_size: once
d_call: NA
v_call: TRBV28

cdr3_aa: CSVDPKNTGELFF
cdr3_nt: TGCAGCGTTGATCCAAAGAACACCGGGGAGCTGTTTTTT
j_call: TRBJ2-2
clone_size: NA
d_call: NA
v_call: TRBV29-1

cdr3_aa: CASSQIGRSSYNEQFF
cdr3_nt: TGTGCCAGCAGCCAGATTGGTAGGAGCTCCTACAATGAGCAGTTCTTC
j_call: TRBJ2-1
clone_size: once
d_call: NA
v_call: TRBV2

cdr3_aa: CASSIAPPSAKLTGDGYTF
cdr3_nt: TGTGCCAGTAGTATAGCCCCACCTTCCGCTAAATTGACAGGTGATGGCTACACCTTC
j_call: TRBJ1-2
clone_size: NA
d_call: NA
v_call: TRBV19

cdr3_aa: CASSPGGTSYNEQFF
cdr3_nt: TGTGCCAGCTCACCAGGAGGGACATCATACAATGAGCAGTTCTTC
j_call: TRBJ2-1
clone_size: NA
d_call: NA
v_call: TRBV18

cdr3_aa: CASSLGPGYSNQPQHF
cdr3_nt: TGTGCCAGCAGCTTAGGCCCGGGGTATAGCAATCAGCCCCAGCATTTT
j_call: TRBJ1-5
clone_size: NA
d_call: NA
v_call: TRBV11-2

cdr3_aa: CASSLAGGPGTGELFF
cdr3_nt: TGTGCCAGCAGCCTAGCGGGAGGGCCGGGGACCGGGGAGCTGTTTTTT
j_call: TRBJ2-2
clone_size: NA
d_call: TRBD2
v_call: TRBV5-6

cdr3_aa: CASSGEPGQGYNEQFF
cdr3_nt: TGTGCCAGCAGTGGGGAGCCGGGACAGGGGTACAATGAGCAGTTCTTC
j_call: TRBJ2-1
clone_size: NA
d_call: TRBD1
v_call: TRBV25-1

cdr3_aa: CTSSQEVLPTGTDTQYF
cdr3_nt: TGCACCAGCAGCCAAGAGGTTCTCCCAACTGGCACAGATACGCAGTATTTT
j_call: TRBJ2-3
clone_size: NA
d_call: NA
v_call: TRBV1

cdr3_aa: CASSAPVRGGQNYGYTF
cdr3_nt: TGTGCCAGCAGCGCCCCGGTCCGGGGGGGGCAAAACTATGGCTACACCTTC
j_call: TRBJ1-2
clone_size: NA
d_call: NA
v_call: TRBV9

cdr3_aa: CSVEGPGSGYEQYF
cdr3_nt: TGCAGCGTTGAAGGCCCGGGCAGCGGGTACGAGCAGTACTTC
j_call: TRBJ2-7
clone_size: NA
d_call: NA
v_call: TRBV29-1

cdr3_aa: CASSASGASSADTQYF
cdr3_nt: TGTGCCAGCAGCGCGAGCGGGGCCTCTTCGGCGGATACGCAGTATTTT
j_call: TRBJ2-3
clone_size: NA
d_call: TRBD2
v_call: TRBV9

cdr3_aa: CASSALTGSYNEQFF
cdr3_nt: TGCGCCAGCAGTGCCCTGACAGGTTCCTACAATGAGCAGTTCTTC
j_call: TRBJ2-1
clone_size: NA
d_call: NA
v_call: TRBV10-2

cdr3_aa: CASSYSYLAGGYEQYF
cdr3_nt: TGTGCCAGCAGTTACTCCTACTTAGCGGGAGGCTACGAGCAGTACTTC
j_call: TRBJ2-7
clone_size: NA
d_call: TRBD2
v_call: TRBV6-5

cdr3_aa: CASSPEATLWNNQPQHF
cdr3_nt: TGTGCCAGCAGTCCGGAGGCGACCCTGTGGAACAATCAGCCCCAGCATTTT
j_call: TRBJ1-5
clone_size: NA
d_call: NA
v_call: TRBV7-6

cdr3_aa: CASSLGIGVYEQYF
cdr3_nt: TGTGCCAGCAGCTTAGGCATAGGGGTCTACGAGCAGTACTTC
j_call: TRBJ2-7
clone_size: NA
d_call: NA
v_call: TRBV7-8

cdr3_aa: CASSEASLSRNEQFF
cdr3_nt: TGTGCCAGCAGTGAGGCCAGCTTATCTAGGAATGAGCAGTTCTTC
j_call: TRBJ2-1
clone_size: NA
d_call: NA
v_call: TRBV2

cdr3_aa: CASSLGQAHYPNEQYF
cdr3_nt: TGTGCCAGCAGCTTAGGGCAGGCGCACTATCCTAACGAGCAGTACTTC
j_call: TRBJ2-7
clone_size: NA
d_call: NA
v_call: TRBV7-9

cdr3_aa: CATSRDEGNTGELFF
cdr3_nt: TGTGCCACCAGCAGAGATGAGGGCAACACCGGGGAGCTGTTTTTT
j_call: TRBJ2-2
clone_size: NA
d_call: NA
v_call: TRBV15

cdr3_aa: CASSFTGASYEQYF
cdr3_nt: TGTGCCAGCAGTTTCACCGGGGCCTCCTACGAGCAGTACTTC
j_call: TRBJ2-7
clone_size: NA
d_call: NA
v_call: TRBV27

cdr3_aa: CSVEIRWGDTEAFF
cdr3_nt: TGCAGCGTTGAAATAAGGTGGGGGGACACTGAAGCTTTCTTT
j_call: TRBJ1-1
clone_size: NA
d_call: NA
v_call: TRBV29-1

cdr3_aa: CASSLPGANQPQHF
cdr3_nt: TGTGCCAGCAGTTTACCAGGGGCCAATCAGCCCCAGCATTTT
j_call: TRBJ1-5
clone_size: once
d_call: NA
v_call: TRBV28

cdr3_aa: CASSLATGAGTEAFF
cdr3_nt: TGTGCCAGCAGCCTAGCGACAGGGGCGGGGACTGAAGCTTTCTTT
j_call: TRBJ1-1
clone_size: NA
d_call: TRBD1
v_call: TRBV7-6

cdr3_aa: CASSTWTGRPVGGNEQFF
cdr3_nt: TGCGCCAGCAGCACCTGGACAGGCAGGCCAGTCGGAGGCAATGAGCAGTTCTTC
j_call: TRBJ2-1
clone_size: NA
d_call: TRBD1
v_call: TRBV5-1

cdr3_aa: CASSPIPGASREKLFF
cdr3_nt: TGTGCCAGCAGCCCTATACCCGGGGCTTCGAGAGAAAAACTGTTTTTT
j_call: TRBJ1-4
clone_size: NA
d_call: NA
v_call: TRBV11-3

cdr3_aa: CASSPRCLISVDTIYF
cdr3_nt: TGTGCCAGCAGCCCACGGTGCTTGATCAGTGTGGACACCATATATTTT
j_call: TRBJ1-3
clone_size: NA
d_call: NA
v_call: TRBV7-7

cdr3_aa: CASSLVPLKTQYF
cdr3_nt: TGTGCCAGCAGCTTGGTTCCGTTGAAGACCCAGTACTTC
j_call: TRBJ2-5
clone_size: NA
d_call: NA
v_call: TRBV5-6

cdr3_aa: CASSPGAHTEAFF
cdr3_nt: TGTGCCAGCAGCCCCGGAGCGCACACTGAAGCTTTCTTT
j_call: TRBJ1-1
clone_size: NA
d_call: NA
v_call: TRBV9

cdr3_aa: CASSQGQGSGELFF
cdr3_nt: TGCGCCAGCAGCCAAGGCCAGGGTTCCGGGGAGCTGTTTTTT
j_call: TRBJ2-2
clone_size: NA
d_call: NA
v_call: TRBV4-1

cdr3_aa: CASSFSPGGIEQFF
cdr3_nt: TGTGCCAGCAGTTTTTCACCGGGAGGGATTGAGCAGTTCTTC
j_call: TRBJ2-1
clone_size: NA
d_call: TRBD2
v_call: TRBV27

cdr3_aa: CASSLESGRDEQFF
cdr3_nt: TGCGCCAGCAGCTTGGAGTCAGGGAGGGATGAGCAGTTCTTC
j_call: TRBJ2-1
clone_size: NA
d_call: TRBD2
v_call: TRBV5-1

cdr3_aa: CASSLGGRAYNEQFF
cdr3_nt: TGTGCCAGCAGCTTAGGGGGCAGGGCCTACAATGAGCAGTTCTTC
j_call: TRBJ2-1
clone_size: NA
d_call: NA
v_call: TRBV7-6

cdr3_aa: CASSIIETEAFF
cdr3_nt: TGTGCCAGCAGCATCATTGAGACTGAAGCTTTCTTT
j_call: TRBJ1-1
clone_size: NA
d_call: NA
v_call: TRBV5-6

cdr3_aa: CASSLEGRVDEQYF
cdr3_nt: TGTGCCAGCAGCTTAGAAGGCAGGGTCGACGAGCAGTACTTC
j_call: TRBJ2-7
clone_size: NA
d_call: NA
v_call: TRBV7-9

cdr3_aa: CASFGPREQFF
cdr3_nt: TGTGCCAGCTTCGGGCCTCGGGAGCAGTTCTTC
j_call: TRBJ2-1
clone_size: NA
d_call: NA
v_call: TRBV25-1

cdr3_aa: CAGQAGSGNTEAFF
cdr3_nt: TGTGCCGGCCAAGCTGGTTCGGGGAACACTGAAGCTTTCTTT
j_call: TRBJ1-1
clone_size: NA
d_call: NA
v_call: TRBV28

cdr3_aa: CASSPGGGPEAFF
cdr3_nt: TGTGCCAGTAGCCCAGGGGGGGGCCCTGAAGCTTTCTTT
j_call: TRBJ1-1
clone_size: once
d_call: TRBD1
v_call: TRBV19

cdr3_aa: CASSQDWQGADEAFF
cdr3_nt: TGCGCCAGCAGCCAAGACTGGCAGGGGGCTGATGAAGCTTTCTTT
j_call: TRBJ1-1
clone_size: NA
d_call: TRBD1
v_call: TRBV4-3

cdr3_aa: CASGLAGGVVGGYTF
cdr3_nt: TGTGCTAGTGGTTTGGCAGGGGGAGTCGTTGGAGGCTACACCTTC
j_call: TRBJ1-2
clone_size: NA
d_call: TRBD1
v_call: TRBV12-5